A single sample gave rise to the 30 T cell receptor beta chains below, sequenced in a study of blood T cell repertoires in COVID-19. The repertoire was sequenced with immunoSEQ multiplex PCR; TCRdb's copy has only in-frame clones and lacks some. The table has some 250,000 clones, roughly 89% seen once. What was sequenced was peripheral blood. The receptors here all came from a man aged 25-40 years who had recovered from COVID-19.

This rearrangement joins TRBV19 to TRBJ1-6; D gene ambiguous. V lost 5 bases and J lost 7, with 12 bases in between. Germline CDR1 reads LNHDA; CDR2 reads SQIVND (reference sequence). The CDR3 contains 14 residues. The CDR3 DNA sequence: TGTGCCAGTAGTTCCCGTGTGGGCAATTCACCCCTCCACTTT. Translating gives CASSSRVGNSPLHF.

The CDR3 nucleotides read TGTGCCAGCAGTTACCTAGGACAGAGCTCTGGAAACACCATATATTTT. Protein: CASSYLGQSSGNTIYF. V usage is TRBV6-5 and J usage is TRBJ1-3; D perhaps matches TRBD1 (6 bases). Trimming shortened V by 2 bases and J by 0 bases, and 11 bases separated the two germline ends. Germline CDR1 and CDR2: MNHEY and SVGAGI. CDR3 length: 16 residues.

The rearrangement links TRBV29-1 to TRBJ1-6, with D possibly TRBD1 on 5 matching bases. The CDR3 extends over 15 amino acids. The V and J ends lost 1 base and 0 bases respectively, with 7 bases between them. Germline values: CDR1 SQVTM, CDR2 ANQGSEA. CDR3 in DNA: TGCAGCGTTGAAGTGGGGGGCTCCTATAATTCACCCCTCCACTTT. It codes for CSVEVGGSYNSPLHF. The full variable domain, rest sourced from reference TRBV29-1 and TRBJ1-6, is SAVISQKPSRDICQRGTSLTIQCQVDSQVTMMFWYRQQPGQSLTLIATANQGSEATYESGFVIDKFPISRPNLTFSTLTVSNMSPEDSSIYLCSVEVGGSYNSPLHFGNGTRLTVT.

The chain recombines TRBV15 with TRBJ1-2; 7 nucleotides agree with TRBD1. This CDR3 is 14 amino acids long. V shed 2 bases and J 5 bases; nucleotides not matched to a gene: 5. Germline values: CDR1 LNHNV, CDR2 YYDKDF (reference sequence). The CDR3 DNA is TGTGCCACCAGCAGACCCGGGACAGAATATGGCTACACCTTC. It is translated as CATSRPGTEYGYTF.

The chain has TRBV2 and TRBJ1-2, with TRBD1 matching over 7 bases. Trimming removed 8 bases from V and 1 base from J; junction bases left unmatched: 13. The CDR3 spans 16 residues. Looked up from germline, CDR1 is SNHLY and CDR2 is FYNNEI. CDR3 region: CASRQGGSLGNYGYTF. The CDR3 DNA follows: TGTGCCAGCCGACAGGGTGGAAGTTTGGGTAACTATGGCTACACCTTC.

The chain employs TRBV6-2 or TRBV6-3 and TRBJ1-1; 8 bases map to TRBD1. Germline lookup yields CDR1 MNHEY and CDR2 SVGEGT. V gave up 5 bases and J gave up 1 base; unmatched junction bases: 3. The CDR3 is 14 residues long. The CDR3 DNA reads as TGTGCCAGCAGTACACAGGGGGGGAACACTGAAGCTTTCTTT. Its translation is CASSTQGGNTEAFF.

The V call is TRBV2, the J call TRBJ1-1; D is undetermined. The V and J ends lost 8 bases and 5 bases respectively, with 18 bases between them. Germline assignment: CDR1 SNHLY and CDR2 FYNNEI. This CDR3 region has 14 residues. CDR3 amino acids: CASFPGVLETEAFF. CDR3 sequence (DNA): TGTGCCAGCTTCCCCGGGGTTCTGGAAACTGAAGCTTTCTTT.

The CDR3 nucleotides read TGCGCCAGCAGTCCAATTTCCCGGGGGGTTCCAGATACGCAGTATTTT. Its protein is CASSPISRGVPDTQYF. V is TRBV23-1 and J is TRBJ2-3; TRBD2 aligns across 7 bases. TRBV23-1 counts as an open reading frame of uncertain function. The V gene end was trimmed by 4 bases and the J gene end by 4 bases; junction bases not matched to a gene: 11. This CDR3 has 16 residues.

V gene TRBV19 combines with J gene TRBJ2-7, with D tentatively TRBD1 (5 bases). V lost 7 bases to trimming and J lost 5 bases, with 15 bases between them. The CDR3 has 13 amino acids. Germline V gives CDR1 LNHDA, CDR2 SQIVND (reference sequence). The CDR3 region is CASTGQDIHEQYF. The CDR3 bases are TGTGCCAGTACAGGCCAGGACATCCACGAGCAGTACTTC.

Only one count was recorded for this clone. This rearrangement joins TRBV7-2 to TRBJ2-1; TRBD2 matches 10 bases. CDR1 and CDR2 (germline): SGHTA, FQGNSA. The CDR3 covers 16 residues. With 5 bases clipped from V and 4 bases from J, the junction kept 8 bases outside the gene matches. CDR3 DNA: TGTGCCAGCAGCCGCCTCCCTAGCGGGGGTTACAATGAGCAGTTCTTC. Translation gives CASSRLPSGGYNEQFF. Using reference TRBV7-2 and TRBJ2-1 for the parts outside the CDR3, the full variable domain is GAGVSQSPSNKVTEKGKDVELRCDPISGHTALYWYRQSLGQGLEFLIYFQGNSAPDKSGLPSDRFSAERTGGSVSTLTIQRTQQEDSAVYLCASSRLPSGGYNEQFFGPGTRLTVL.

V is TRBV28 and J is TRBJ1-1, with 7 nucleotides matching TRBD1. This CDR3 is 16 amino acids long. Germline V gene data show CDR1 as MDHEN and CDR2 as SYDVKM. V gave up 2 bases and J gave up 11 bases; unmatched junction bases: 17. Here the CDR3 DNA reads TGTGCCAGCAGTTTACCCCGGCGTAACAGGGGTCCGGGGGCTTTCTTT. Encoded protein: CASSLPRRNRGPGAFF.

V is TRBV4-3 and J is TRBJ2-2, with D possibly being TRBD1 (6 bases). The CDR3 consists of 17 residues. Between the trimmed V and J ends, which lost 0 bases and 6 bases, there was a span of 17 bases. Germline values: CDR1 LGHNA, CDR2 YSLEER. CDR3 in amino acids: CASSQDWTAAFAGELFF. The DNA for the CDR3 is TGCGCCAGCAGCCAAGATTGGACAGCCGCGTTCGCCGGGGAGCTGTTTTTT.

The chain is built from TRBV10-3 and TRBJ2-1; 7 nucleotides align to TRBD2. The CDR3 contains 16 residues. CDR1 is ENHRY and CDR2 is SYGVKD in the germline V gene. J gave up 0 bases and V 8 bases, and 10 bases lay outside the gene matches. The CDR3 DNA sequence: TGTGCCATCGGCTTGACTAGCCCGAGCTCCTACAATGAGCAGTTCTTC. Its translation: CAIGLTSPSSYNEQFF.

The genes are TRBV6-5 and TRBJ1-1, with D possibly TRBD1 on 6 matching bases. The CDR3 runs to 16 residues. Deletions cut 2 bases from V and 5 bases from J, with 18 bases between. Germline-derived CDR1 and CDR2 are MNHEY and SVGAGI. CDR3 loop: CASSYLGGGRDTEAFF. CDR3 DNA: TGTGCCAGCAGTTACCTGGGAGGGGGGAGGGATACTGAAGCTTTCTTT.

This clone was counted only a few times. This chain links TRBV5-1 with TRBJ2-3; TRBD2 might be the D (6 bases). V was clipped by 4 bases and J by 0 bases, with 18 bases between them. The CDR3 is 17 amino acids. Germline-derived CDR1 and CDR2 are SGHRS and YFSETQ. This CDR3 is CASSPVRGHPSTDTQYF. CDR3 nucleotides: TGCGCCAGCAGCCCGGTGCGGGGCCACCCTAGCACAGATACGCAGTATTTT. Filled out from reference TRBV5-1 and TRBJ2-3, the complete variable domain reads KAGVTQTPRYLIKTRGQQVTLSCSPISGHRSVSWYQQTPGQGLQFLFEYFSETQRNKGNFPGRFSGRQFSNSRSEMNVSTLELGDSALYLCASSPVRGHPSTDTQYFGPGTRLTVL.

The CDR3 reads CASSLGRDTEAFF. Written as DNA, the CDR3 is TGTGCCAGCAGCTTAGGCAGGGACACTGAAGCTTTCTTT. The V and J genes are TRBV11-2 and TRBJ1-1, with a weak D call TRBD1 (5 bases). Trimming stripped 1 base from V and 3 bases from J, with 6 bases between. Germline CDR1 is SGHAT and CDR2 is FQNNGV. The CDR3 is 13 residues long.

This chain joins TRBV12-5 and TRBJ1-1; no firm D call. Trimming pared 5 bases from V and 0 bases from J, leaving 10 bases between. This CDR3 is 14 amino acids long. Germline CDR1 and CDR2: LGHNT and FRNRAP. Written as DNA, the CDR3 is TGTGCTAGTGGTCAGGAGGAAGTGAACACTGAAGCTTTCTTT. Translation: CASGQEEVNTEAFF.

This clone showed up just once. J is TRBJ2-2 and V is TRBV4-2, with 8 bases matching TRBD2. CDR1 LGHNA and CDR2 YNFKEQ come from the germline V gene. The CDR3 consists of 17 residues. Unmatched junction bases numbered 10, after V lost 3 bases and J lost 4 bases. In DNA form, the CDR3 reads TGTGCCAGCAGCCAGGACATAGCGGGGCGGCCCACCGGGGAGCTGTTTTTT. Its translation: CASSQDIAGRPTGELFF.

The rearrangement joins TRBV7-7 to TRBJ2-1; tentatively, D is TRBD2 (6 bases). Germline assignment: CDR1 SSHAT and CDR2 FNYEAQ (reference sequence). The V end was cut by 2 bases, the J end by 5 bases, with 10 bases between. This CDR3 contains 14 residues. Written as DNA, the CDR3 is TGTGCCAGCAGCTTACTGGGCGGGAACAATGAGCAGTTCTTC. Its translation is CASSLLGGNNEQFF.

CDR3 sequence: CASGPGHSYNEQFF. The CDR3 DNA sequence: TGTGCTAGTGGCCCGGGACACTCCTACAATGAGCAGTTCTTC. The V and J genes are TRBV12-5 and TRBJ2-1, with D possibly being TRBD1 (6 bases). Per the germline V gene, CDR1 is LGHNT and CDR2 is FRNRAP. The CDR3 covers 14 residues. Trimming took 6 bases from V and 0 from J, leaving 9 bases between them.

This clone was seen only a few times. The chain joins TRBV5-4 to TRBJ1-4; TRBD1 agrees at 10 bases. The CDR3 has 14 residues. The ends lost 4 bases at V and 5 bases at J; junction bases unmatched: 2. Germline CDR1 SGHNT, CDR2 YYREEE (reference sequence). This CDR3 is CASSAGQGNEKLFF. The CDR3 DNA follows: TGTGCCAGCAGCGCGGGACAGGGGAATGAAAAACTGTTTTTT.

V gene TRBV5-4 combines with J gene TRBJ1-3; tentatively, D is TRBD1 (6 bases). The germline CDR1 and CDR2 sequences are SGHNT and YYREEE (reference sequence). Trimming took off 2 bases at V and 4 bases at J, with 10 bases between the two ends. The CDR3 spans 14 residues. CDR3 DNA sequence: TGTGCCAGCAGCTTCGGGGGGGCCGGAAACACCATATATTTT. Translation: CASSFGGAGNTIYF.

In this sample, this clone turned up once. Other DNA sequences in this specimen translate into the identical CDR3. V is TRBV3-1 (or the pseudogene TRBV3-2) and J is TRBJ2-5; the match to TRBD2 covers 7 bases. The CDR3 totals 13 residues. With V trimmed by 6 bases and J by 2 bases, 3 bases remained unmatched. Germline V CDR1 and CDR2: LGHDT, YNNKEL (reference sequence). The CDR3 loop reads CASSLGGQETQYF. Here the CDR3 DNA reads TGTGCCAGCAGTCTCGGGGGGCAAGAGACCCAGTACTTC.

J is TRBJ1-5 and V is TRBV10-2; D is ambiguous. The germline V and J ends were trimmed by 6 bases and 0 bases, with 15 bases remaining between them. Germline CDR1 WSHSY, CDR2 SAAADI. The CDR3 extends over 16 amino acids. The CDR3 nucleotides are TGCGCCAGCAGCCCGGTAGCCGTCGATAGCAATCAGCCCCAGCATTTT. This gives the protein CASSPVAVDSNQPQHF.

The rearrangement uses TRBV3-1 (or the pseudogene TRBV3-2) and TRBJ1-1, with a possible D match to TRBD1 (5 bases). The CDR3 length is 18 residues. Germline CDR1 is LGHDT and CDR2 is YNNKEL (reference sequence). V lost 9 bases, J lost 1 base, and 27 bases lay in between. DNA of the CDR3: TGTGCCAGTCGCCAGTCGACAGCGTCCGGTGTCTGGAACACTGAAGCTTTCTTT. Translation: CASRQSTASGVWNTEAFF.

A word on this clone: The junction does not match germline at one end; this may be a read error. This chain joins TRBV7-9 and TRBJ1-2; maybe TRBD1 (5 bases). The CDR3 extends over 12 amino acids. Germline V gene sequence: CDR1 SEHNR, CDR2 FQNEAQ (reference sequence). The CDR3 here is CASRLEGLGYTF. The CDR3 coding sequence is TGTGCCAGCCGCTTGGAGGGGTTGGGCTACACCTTC.

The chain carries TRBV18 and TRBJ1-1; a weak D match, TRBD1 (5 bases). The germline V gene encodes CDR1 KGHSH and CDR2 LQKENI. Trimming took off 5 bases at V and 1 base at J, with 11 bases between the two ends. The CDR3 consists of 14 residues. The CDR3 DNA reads TGTGCCAGCTCATCCGGACATGGGAACACTGAAGCTTTCTTT. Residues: CASSSGHGNTEAFF.

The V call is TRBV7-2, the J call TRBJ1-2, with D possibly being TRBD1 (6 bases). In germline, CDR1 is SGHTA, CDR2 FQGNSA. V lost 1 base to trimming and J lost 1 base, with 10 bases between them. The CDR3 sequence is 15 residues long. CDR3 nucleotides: TGTGCCAGCAGCTTAGTGTCAGGGGTTAACTATGGCTACACCTTC. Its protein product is CASSLVSGVNYGYTF.

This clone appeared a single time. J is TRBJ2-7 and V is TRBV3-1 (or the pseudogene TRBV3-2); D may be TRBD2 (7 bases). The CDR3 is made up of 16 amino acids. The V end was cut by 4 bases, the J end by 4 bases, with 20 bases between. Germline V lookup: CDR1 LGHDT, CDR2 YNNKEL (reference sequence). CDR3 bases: TGTGCCAGCAGCCCGGGGGGTTGGCAGGGGACGTACGAGCAGTACTTC. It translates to CASSPGGWQGTYEQYF.

The CDR3 loop is CATSRARQVAYEQYF. CDR3 in DNA: TGTGCCACCAGCAGAGCACGACAGGTGGCCTACGAGCAGTACTTC. The V gene is TRBV15, the J gene TRBJ2-7, with TRBD1 as a possible D gene (6 bases). V was trimmed by 1 base and J by 2 bases, leaving 12 bases between them. The CDR3 totals 15 residues. CDR1 LNHNV and CDR2 YYDKDF come from the germline V gene (reference sequence). The full variable domain, completed using reference TRBV15 and TRBJ2-7, is DAMVIQNPRYQVTQFGKPVTLSCSQTLNHNVMYWYQQKSSQAPKLLFHYYDKDFNNEADTPDNFQSRRPNTSFCFLDIRSPGLGDTAMYLCATSRARQVAYEQYFGPGTRLTVT.